The present T cell receptor beta chain was sequenced within a study of blood T cell repertoires in COVID-19. For the study at large: Nucleic acid was either cDNA or gDNA, and it came from T cells, B-cell-depleted T cells, or PBMCs.

Assay: immunoSEQ multiplex PCR; the TCRdb copy retains only in-frame clones and omits some. Found here are approximately 210,000 clones, 75% to 85% of them singletons; the top ten hold around 4%. This clone is a singleton in its sample. There are 16 residues in the CDR3. From germline, CDR1 is MDHEN and CDR2 SYDVKM. V was pared by 6 bases and J by 6 bases, with 16 bases of the junction left unmatched. Sample: PBMCs or T cells enriched from blood (not recorded which). The TCR comes from a man aged 25-40 years with acute COVID-19. This chain links TRBV28 with TRBJ2-7; 8 nucleotides agree with TRBD1. The CDR3 sequence: CASSSNGQGILGEQYF. CDR3 DNA: TGTGCCAGCAGCTCCAACGGACAGGGAATACTCGGCGAGCAGTACTTC.